The T cell receptor beta chain described here comes from a study of blood T cell repertoires in COVID-19. About the study: There were acute and convalescent COVID-19 samples, and they came from the United States, Italy and Spain. PBMCs, B-cell-depleted T cells, or T cells provided the cDNA or gDNA that made up the material.

V trimming: 3 bases; J trimming: 0 bases; junction bases outside the gene matches: 7. The germline V gene has CDR1 SNHLY and CDR2 FYNNEI. The CDR3 covers 16 residues. In the original processing: Reference gene primers were amplified, and this amplification served to estimate nucleated cell counts. Method: immunoSEQ multiplex PCR; TCRdb's copy keeps in-frame clones and lacks some. V, J and clone size are taken as reported in that table, and D and trimming were inferred from the DNA itself. This repertoire shows 330,000 or so clones, roughly 86% found once; its top ten account for around 10%. The source is a man aged 25 to 45 with COVID-19, enrolled during active disease. Sample: peripheral blood. The rearrangement joins TRBV2 to TRBJ2-7, with TRBD2 matching over 8 bases. CDR3 in amino acids: CASSDPGGASSYEQYF. As DNA, the CDR3 is TGTGCCAGCAGTGATCCGGGAGGGGCAAGCTCCTACGAGCAGTACTTC.